This T cell receptor (beta chain) was sequenced in a study of response to subunit inactivated influenza vaccine. This clonotype has ten or more counts. Its antigen is still unknown. TCRdb processed the RT-PCR reads anew with MiXCR; each CDR3 protein has one entry. The sample carries a few hundred thousand distinct CDR3 sequences, 11% recorded once. Study-wide results and limits: Authors suggested few new T cells are recruited by each seasonal influenza vaccination.

The CDR3 length is 15 residues. Looked up from germline, CDR1 is SQVTM and CDR2 is ANQGSEA. Trimming pared 6 bases from V and 0 bases from J, leaving 18 bases between. This clonotype was sampled from a man aged 50 or older who received an inactivated influenza vaccine. The source material was PBMCs from blood, sampled 45 days after vaccination. This chain connects TRBV29-1 to TRBJ2-7; the D gene is possibly TRBD1 (6 bases). CDR3 region: CSVELRDTSSYEQYF. The CDR3 nucleotides read TGCAGCGTGGAACTCCGGGACACGAGCTCCTACGAGCAGTACTTC.